This T cell receptor (beta chain) was identified during a study of T cells after yellow fever vaccination. This clonotype was found a few times. MiXCR, applied by TCRdb to the 5' RACE reads, yields one record per CDR3 protein. The data hold approximately 93,000 distinct CDR3 sequences, with about 6% observed a single time. The CDR3 contains 16 residues. Germline lookup yields CDR1 MNHEY and CDR2 SVGAGI. V shed 0 bases and J shed 3 bases, with 13 bases lying between them. The sequencing used CD8+ T cells sorted from PBMCs, collected 10 days after the yellow fever booster vaccination. The chain uses TRBV6-5 and TRBJ2-3; D may correspond to TRBD1 or TRBD2 (7 bases each). This sequence originates from a man younger than 30 who received the YFV17D yellow fever vaccine. CDR3 loop: CASSYSTGRVTDTQYF. For the CDR3, the DNA is TGTGCCAGCAGTTACTCGACAGGGAGGGTAACAGATACGCAGTATTTT.